The 26 T cell receptor beta chains presented below share a single source sample, sequenced in a study of cytomegalovirus exposure and HLA in healthy donors. PCR primers comprised 60 Vbeta and 13 Jbeta primers. TCRdb's table, derived via immunoSEQ multiplex PCR, lists solely in-frame clones and lacks some. The data hold some 120,000 clones, with around 86% observed a single time. The sequenced sample was PBMCs. The receptors here all came from a woman between 25 and 40 years old in good health and CMV-seronegative.

The chain is built from TRBV25-1 and TRBJ2-1, with TRBD2 as a possible D gene (6 bases). The CDR3 runs 12 residues. Germline assignment: CDR1 MGHDK and CDR2 SYGVNS. V was cut by 6 bases and J by 7 bases, with 10 bases left in between. CDR3 region: CASRERENEQFF. CDR3 DNA sequence: TGTGCCAGCAGAGAACGGGAGAATGAGCAGTTCTTC.

The V and J genes are TRBV27 and TRBJ2-5; D remains ambiguous. Germline-derived CDR1 and CDR2 are MNHEY and SMNVEV (reference sequence). The CDR3 sequence is 15 residues long. The V end was cut by 6 bases, the J end by 1 base, with 15 bases between. The CDR3 nucleotides are TGTGCCAGCAGCTACGCCGGGTCCGCCCAAGAGACCCAGTACTTC. Translating it yields CASSYAGSAQETQYF.

The genes are TRBV28 and TRBJ2-2; weak D call: TRBD1 (6 bases). The CDR3 contains 15 residues. V shed 4 bases and J shed 0 bases, with 9 bases lying between them. Germline V lookup: CDR1 MDHEN, CDR2 SYDVKM. CDR3 nucleotide sequence: TGTGCCAGCAGTTCGGCAGGGGCGAACACCGGGGAGCTGTTTTTT. Translation: CASSSAGANTGELFF.

This chain uses TRBV9 with TRBJ2-1; a weak D match, TRBD2 (6 bases). V shed 0 bases and J shed 12 bases, with 28 bases lying between them. Germline V lookup: CDR1 SGDLS, CDR2 YYNGEE. The CDR3 loop spans 18 amino acids. The CDR3 spells CASSVGLGWGGGMGGQFF. In DNA, the CDR3 is TGTGCCAGCAGCGTAGGATTGGGCTGGGGAGGCGGGATGGGAGGGCAGTTCTTC.

This chain uses TRBV27 with TRBJ2-1, with 8 bases matching TRBD2. Looked up from germline, CDR1 is MNHEY and CDR2 is SMNVEV (reference sequence). With 0 bases clipped from V and 5 bases from J, the junction kept 3 bases outside the gene matches. The CDR3 has 15 residues. This CDR3 reads CASSLSSGTNNEQFF. The CDR3 DNA is TGTGCCAGCAGTTTATCTAGCGGGACCAACAATGAGCAGTTCTTC.

The gene calls are TRBV9 and TRBJ2-5; the D gene is possibly TRBD1 (5 bases). V was shortened by 4 bases and J by 3 bases, with 7 bases between the two germline ends. CDR3 size: 12 residues. Per the germline V gene, CDR1 is SGDLS and CDR2 is YYNGEE. CDR3 in amino acids: CASSLREETQYF. CDR3 nucleotides: TGTGCCAGCAGCCTCAGGGAAGAGACCCAGTACTTC.

The V call is TRBV2, the J call TRBJ1-5; TRBD1 matches 8 bases. V dropped 7 bases and J dropped 2; count of bases not matched to a gene: 4. There are 14 residues in the CDR3. From germline, CDR1 is SNHLY and CDR2 FYNNEI. The CDR3 sequence is CASNLDRGNQPQHF. The CDR3 bases are TGTGCCAGCAACCTGGACAGGGGCAATCAGCCCCAGCATTTT.

This sequence joins TRBV7-9 and TRBJ2-2; D is unclear. The CDR3 consists of 16 residues. V lost 1 base to trimming and J lost 7 bases, with 16 bases between them. The germline gives CDR1 SEHNR, CDR2 FQNEAQ (reference sequence). CDR3 DNA: TGTGCCAGCAGCTTAGGACTCCAGATGAGTAGCGGGGAGCTGTTTTTT. Residues: CASSLGLQMSSGELFF. Combining the CDR3 with reference TRBV7-9 and TRBJ2-2 gives the whole variable domain DTGVSQNPRHKITKRGQNVTFRCDPISEHNRLYWYRQTLGQGPEFLTYFQNEAQLEKSRLLSDRFSAERPKGSFSTLEIQRTEQGDSAMYLCASSLGLQMSSGELFFGEGSRLTVL.

CDR3 region: CASTTGGEGYGYTF. The CDR3 DNA reads TGTGCCAGCACTACAGGGGGCGAGGGCTATGGCTACACCTTC. V gene TRBV6-1 combines with J gene TRBJ1-2, with 9 bases lining up with TRBD1. J gave up 4 bases and V 7 bases, and 7 bases lay outside the gene matches. Germline V gene lookup returns CDR1 MNHNS and CDR2 SASEGT. The CDR3 has 14 amino acids.

This rearrangement joins TRBV19 to TRBJ1-1; tentatively, D is TRBD1 (5 bases). The CDR3 spans 14 residues. Germline-derived CDR1 and CDR2 are LNHDA and SQIVND (reference sequence). Trimming removed 1 base from V and 1 base from J, with 7 bases in between. This chain's CDR3 is CASSIATANTEAFF. The CDR3 nucleotides are TGTGCCAGTAGTATAGCGACAGCGAACACTGAAGCTTTCTTT.

This clone was found once. V usage is TRBV28 and J usage is TRBJ2-1, with 8 nucleotides matching TRBD2. Germline loops: CDR1 MDHEN, CDR2 SYDVKM. Trimming removed 5 bases from V and 6 bases from J; junction bases left unmatched: 3. CDR3 length: 13 amino acids. The CDR3 here is CASSTGTSNEQFF. CDR3 DNA sequence: TGTGCCAGCAGTACCGGGACTAGCAATGAGCAGTTCTTC.

The chain employs TRBV9 and TRBJ2-7; D unresolved. The V and J ends lost 2 bases and 6 bases respectively, with 12 bases between them. The CDR3 contains 13 residues. Germline CDR1 reads SGDLS; CDR2 reads YYNGEE. The CDR3 here is CASSVRLDSEQYF. CDR3 nucleotides: TGTGCCAGCAGCGTTCGTCTCGACTCCGAGCAGTACTTC.

This sequence joins TRBV7-2 and TRBJ2-5, with 8 bases lining up with TRBD1. CDR1 is SGHTA and CDR2 is FQGNSA in the germline V gene. This CDR3 comprises 14 residues. The J segment lost 5 bases and the V segment lost 1 base, leaving 3 bases of the junction unmatched. CDR3 residues: CASSLEYRGETQYF. The CDR3 nucleotides read TGTGCCAGCAGCTTAGAGTACAGGGGGGAGACCCAGTACTTC.

V usage is TRBV10-2 and J usage is TRBJ2-3; a possible D gene is TRBD1 (6 bases). V lost 8 bases and J 2 bases, leaving 17 bases between the germline ends. CDR3 length: 15 amino acids. Germline loops: CDR1 WSHSY, CDR2 SAAADI. CDR3 nucleotides: TGCGCCAGCCTCGACAGGCAAGGGGTCACAGATACGCAGTATTTT. It specifies CASLDRQGVTDTQYF.

The CDR3 region is CASSLRQGTGMADTQYF. The CDR3 DNA follows: TGTGCCAGCAGCCTAAGACAGGGGACAGGGATGGCGGATACGCAGTATTTT. V is TRBV28 and J is TRBJ2-3, with TRBD1 matching 9 bases. This CDR3 is 17 amino acids long. V was pared by 6 bases and J by 6 bases, with 16 bases of the junction left unmatched. Germline V CDR1 and CDR2: MDHEN, SYDVKM.

This chain uses TRBV5-1 with TRBJ2-1; tentatively, D is TRBD2 (6 bases). Germline V gene data show CDR1 as SGHRS and CDR2 as YFSETQ. The CDR3 extends over 16 amino acids. Between the trimmed V and J ends, which lost 3 bases and 7 bases, there was a span of 20 bases. The CDR3 nucleotides read TGCGCCAGCAGCTCCCTAGTTTCGGAGGGCAGGAATGAGCAGTTCTTC. It specifies CASSSLVSEGRNEQFF. Full variable domain (remainder filled in from reference TRBV5-1 and TRBJ2-1): KAGVTQTPRYLIKTRGQQVTLSCSPISGHRSVSWYQQTPGQGLQFLFEYFSETQRNKGNFPGRFSGRQFSNSRSEMNVSTLELGDSALYLCASSSLVSEGRNEQFFGPGTRLTVL.

This clone was detected only once. The rearrangement links TRBV6-5 to TRBJ2-2; a weak D match, TRBD2 (5 bases). Germline V gives CDR1 MNHEY, CDR2 SVGAGI. The CDR3 is 13 amino acids. Trimming removed 7 bases at V and 7 bases at J, with 13 bases between. CDR3 sequence: CASNLGGSGELFF. The CDR3, as DNA: TGTGCCAGCAATCTTGGAGGTAGCGGGGAGCTGTTTTTT.

The chain recombines TRBV14 with TRBJ2-5; D unclear. The germline V gene has CDR1 SGHDN and CDR2 FVKESK. V gave up 4 bases and J gave up 5 bases, with 14 bases separating them. CDR3 length equals 14 residues. CDR3 loop: CASSRLSETETQYF. CDR3 in DNA: TGTGCCAGCAGCCGTCTCTCGGAGACGGAGACCCAGTACTTC.

This chain uses TRBV5-4 with TRBJ2-5; TRBD2 matches at 14 bases. This CDR3 comprises 16 residues. Germline CDR1 reads SGHNT; CDR2 reads YYREEE (reference sequence). The junction had 8 bases not matched to a gene; V was cut back by 5 bases and J by 5 bases. In nucleotides, the CDR3 is TGTGCCAGCAGTTCTGGGACTAGCGGGAGTTCGGAGACCCAGTACTTC. Translated: CASSSGTSGSSETQYF.

The CDR3 loop reads CASRSGQGSEQYF. DNA of the CDR3: TGTGCCAGCAGATCGGGACAGGGGAGCGAGCAGTACTTC. The rearrangement uses TRBV28 and TRBJ2-7; 10 bases line up with TRBD1. Germline CDR1 is MDHEN and CDR2 is SYDVKM. Losses at the gene ends were 6 bases for V and 6 bases for J; bases not matched to a gene: 5. CDR3 length: 13 residues.

The rearrangement uses TRBV28 and TRBJ2-1; 11 bases match TRBD2. J gave up 5 bases and V 5 bases, and 8 bases lay outside the gene matches. Looked up from germline, CDR1 is MDHEN and CDR2 is SYDVKM. CDR3 size: 16 residues. Written as DNA, the CDR3 is TGTGCCAGCAGTGACCTCCTACTAGCGGGAGACAATGAGCAGTTCTTC. Amino acid sequence: CASSDLLLAGDNEQFF.

Regarding this clone: One junction end does not reproduce the germline sequence, and a read error may be involved. The rearrangement joins TRBV7-9 to TRBJ2-7; D is perhaps TRBD1 (5 bases). Germline loops: CDR1 SEHNR, CDR2 FQNEAQ (reference sequence). The CDR3 sequence is 12 residues long. CDR3 sequence reads: CSSSLDRYEQYF. CDR3 sequence (DNA): TGTTCCAGCAGCTTAGACAGATACGAGCAGTACTTC.

The V call is TRBV7-9, the J call TRBJ2-7, with 10 bases that match TRBD1. This CDR3 spans 15 amino acids. Germline CDR1 and CDR2: SEHNR and FQNEAQ (reference sequence). V was pared by 5 bases and J by 6 bases, with 10 bases of the junction left unmatched. This CDR3 is CASSPSGTGVSEQYF. Written as DNA, the CDR3 is TGTGCCAGCAGCCCATCCGGGACAGGGGTGAGCGAGCAGTACTTC.

The chain has TRBV29-1 and TRBJ2-1, with 8 bases that match TRBD1. CDR1 is SQVTM and CDR2 is ANQGSEA in the germline V gene. With V trimmed by 7 bases and J by 4 bases, 3 bases remained unmatched. There are 12 residues in the CDR3. The CDR3 DNA sequence: TGCAGCGGCCGACAGGGGTACAATGAGCAGTTCTTC. It encodes CSGRQGYNEQFF.

V usage is TRBV11-2 and J usage is TRBJ2-7; TRBD1 matches at 7 bases. Trimming at V came to 0 bases and at J to 6 bases, leaving 8 bases not matched to a gene. Germline loops: CDR1 SGHAT, CDR2 FQNNGV. This CDR3 is 15 amino acids long. The CDR3, as DNA: TGTGCCAGCAGCTTAGATTGGACAGGAGAACGCGAGCAGTACTTC. Residues: CASSLDWTGEREQYF.

The chain couples TRBV10-2 to TRBJ2-3, with D possibly being TRBD2 (6 bases). The length of the CDR3 is 15 residues. CDR1 and CDR2 from the germline V gene are WSHSY and SAAADI. The germline V and J ends were trimmed by 3 bases and 0 bases, with 10 bases remaining between them. The CDR3 is CASSDTGTSTDTQYF. Written as DNA, the CDR3 is TGCGCCAGCAGTGATACCGGGACTAGCACAGATACGCAGTATTTT.